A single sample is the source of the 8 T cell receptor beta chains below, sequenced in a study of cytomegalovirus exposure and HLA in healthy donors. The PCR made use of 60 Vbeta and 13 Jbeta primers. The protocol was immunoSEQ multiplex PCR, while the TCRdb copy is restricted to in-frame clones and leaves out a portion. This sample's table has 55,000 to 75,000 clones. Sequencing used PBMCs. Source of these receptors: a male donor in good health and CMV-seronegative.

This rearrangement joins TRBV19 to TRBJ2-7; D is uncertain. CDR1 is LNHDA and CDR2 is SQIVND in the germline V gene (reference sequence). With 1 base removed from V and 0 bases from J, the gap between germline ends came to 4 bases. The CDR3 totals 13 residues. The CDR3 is CASSIASSYEQYF. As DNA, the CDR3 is TGTGCCAGTAGTATAGCGAGCTCCTACGAGCAGTACTTC. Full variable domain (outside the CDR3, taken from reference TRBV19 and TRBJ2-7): DGGITQSPKYLFRKEGQNVTLSCEQNLNHDAMYWYRQDPGQGLRLIYYSQIVNDFQKGDIAEGYSVSREKKESFPLTVTSAQKNPTAFYLCASSIASSYEQYFGPGTRLTVT.

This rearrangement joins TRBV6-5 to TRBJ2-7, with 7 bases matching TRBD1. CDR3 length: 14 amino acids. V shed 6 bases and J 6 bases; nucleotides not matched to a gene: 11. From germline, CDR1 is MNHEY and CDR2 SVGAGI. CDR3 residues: CASSPDRAPFEQYF. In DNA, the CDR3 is TGTGCCAGCAGCCCCGACAGGGCCCCGTTCGAGCAGTACTTC.

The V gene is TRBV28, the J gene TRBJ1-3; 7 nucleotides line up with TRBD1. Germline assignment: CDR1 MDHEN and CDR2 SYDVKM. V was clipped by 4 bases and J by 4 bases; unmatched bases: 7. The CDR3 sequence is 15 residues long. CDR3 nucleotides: TGTGCCAGCAGTTCCTCGACAGGGTCGGGAAACACCATATATTTT. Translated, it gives CASSSSTGSGNTIYF.

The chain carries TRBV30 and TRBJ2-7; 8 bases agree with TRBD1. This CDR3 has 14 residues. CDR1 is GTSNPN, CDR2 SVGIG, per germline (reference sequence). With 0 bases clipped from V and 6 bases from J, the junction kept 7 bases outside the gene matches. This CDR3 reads CAWSVPGQVGEQYF. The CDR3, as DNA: TGTGCCTGGAGTGTTCCGGGACAGGTCGGCGAGCAGTACTTC.

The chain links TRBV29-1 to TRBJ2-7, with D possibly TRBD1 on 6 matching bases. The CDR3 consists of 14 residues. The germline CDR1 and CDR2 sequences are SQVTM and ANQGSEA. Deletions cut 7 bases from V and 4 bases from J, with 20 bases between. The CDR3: CSARRTDQAYEQYF. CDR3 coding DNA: TGCAGCGCGCGTCGGACAGACCAAGCTTACGAGCAGTACTTC.

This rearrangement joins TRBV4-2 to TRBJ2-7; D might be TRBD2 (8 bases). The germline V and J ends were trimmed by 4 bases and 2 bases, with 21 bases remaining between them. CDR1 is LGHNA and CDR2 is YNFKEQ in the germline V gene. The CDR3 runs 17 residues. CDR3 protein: CASSPIGGAGGAYEQYF. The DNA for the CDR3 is TGTGCCAGCAGCCCTATCGGGGGGGCAGGGGGAGCCTACGAGCAGTACTTC.

The CDR3 reads CASSGGAGTTEAFF. The CDR3 nucleotides are TGTGCCAGCAGTGGGGGGGCTGGGACCACTGAAGCTTTCTTT. The V and J genes are TRBV28 and TRBJ1-1, with D possibly being TRBD1 (6 bases). V lost 5 bases, J lost 4 bases, and 14 bases lay in between. Germline V lookup: CDR1 MDHEN, CDR2 SYDVKM. The CDR3 is made up of 14 amino acids.

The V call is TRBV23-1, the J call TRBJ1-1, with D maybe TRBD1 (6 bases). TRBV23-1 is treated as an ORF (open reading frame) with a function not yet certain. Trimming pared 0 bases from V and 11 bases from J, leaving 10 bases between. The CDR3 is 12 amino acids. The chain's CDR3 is CASSQSGQGAFF. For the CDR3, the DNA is TGCGCCAGCAGTCAATCGGGGCAGGGGGCTTTCTTT.